This T cell receptor (beta chain) is drawn from a study of blood T cell repertoires in COVID-19. Study as a whole: The cDNA or gDNA used as material had been derived from T cells, B-cell-depleted T cells, or PBMCs.

A COVID-19 case had been met by exposed participants during the 2 weeks before study entry. Germline-derived CDR1 and CDR2 are SGHAT and FQNNGV. The CDR3 is 14 residues long. Trimming stripped 1 base from V and 1 base from J, with 7 bases between. Some clones are missing from TCRdb's copy, which holds only in-frame ones; the method was immunoSEQ multiplex PCR. Here the sample spans a few hundred thousand clones, around 89% being singletons. This rearrangement joins TRBV11-2 to TRBJ1-1; D is ambiguous. The receptor's source is a man aged 30 to 39 who had been exposed to COVID-19. Sequencing was performed on PBMCs or T cells enriched from blood (not recorded which). The CDR3 DNA sequence: TGTGCCAGCAGCTTAGCCTACGGGAACACTGAAGCTTTCTTT. Its translation is CASSLAYGNTEAFF.